This passage covers 29 T cell receptor beta chains from one sample sequenced in a study of vaccination effects on CD4 cells after COVID-19. Their specific antigens are unknown. Libraries were prepared by immunoSEQ multiplex PCR; TCRdb keeps only in-frame clonotypes and omits some of them. The sample includes 60,000 to 85,000 clones, 74% of them seen just once. Expansion with viral peptide pools was applied to antigen-specific CD4+ T cells by the ViraFEST assay prior to sequencing. Culture proceeded for approximately 9 days, and CD4+ T cells were then isolated. Vaccine administered to participants consisted of two doses of either BNT162b2 or mRNA-1273. The material was CD4+ T cells from PBMCs cultured with HCoV-229E spike peptides, obtained after COVID-19 vaccination. The receptors originated from a human donor who received a COVID-19 vaccine.

This chain uses TRBV5-1 with TRBJ2-3, with D unclear. With 3 bases removed from V and 1 base from J, the gap between germline ends came to 6 bases. Germline V gene data show CDR1 as SGHRS and CDR2 as YFSETQ. The CDR3 sequence is 13 residues long. The CDR3 sequence: CASSSAGTDTQYF. The CDR3 nucleotides read TGCGCCAGCAGCTCGGCGGGCACAGATACGCAGTATTTT.

The V and J genes are TRBV24-1 and TRBJ1-5; 7 bases are shared with TRBD1. This CDR3 comprises 15 residues. Per germline, CDR1 KGHDR and CDR2 SFDVKD. J lost 4 bases, V lost 5 bases, and 7 bases had no gene match. The CDR3 reads CATSAHGTENQPQHF. The CDR3 bases are TGTGCCACCAGTGCCCACGGGACAGAGAATCAGCCCCAGCATTTT.

This clone was counted between two and nine times. V and J are TRBV6-1 and TRBJ2-7, with 8 bases that match TRBD1. The CDR3 is 14 residues long. The V gene's germline CDR1 is MNHNS and CDR2 SASEGT. J gave up 3 bases and V 2 bases, and 3 bases lay outside the gene matches. The CDR3 region has the DNA TGTGCCAGCAGTGAAAGGACAGGGTTCTACGAGCAGTACGTC. Amino acids: CASSERTGFYEQYV.

A few counts support this clone. This chain connects TRBV30 to TRBJ1-4; D might be TRBD1 (6 bases). The CDR3 length is 14 residues. Germline CDR1 and CDR2: GTSNPN and SVGIG (reference sequence). Between the trimmed V and J ends, which lost 5 bases and 3 bases, there was a span of 13 bases. This CDR3 is CAWDQGKANEKLFF. The CDR3 bases are TGTGCCTGGGACCAGGGGAAGGCTAATGAAAAACTGTTTTTT.

J is TRBJ1-1 and V is TRBV6-2 or TRBV6-3; D is perhaps TRBD1 (5 bases). V shed 5 bases and J shed 3 bases, with 16 bases lying between them. CDR1 and CDR2 (germline): MNHEY, SVGEGT. The CDR3 is made up of 15 amino acids. CDR3 region: CASSPRQPRDTEAFF. Written as DNA, the CDR3 is TGTGCCAGCAGTCCACGACAGCCAAGGGACACTGAAGCTTTCTTT.

This chain links TRBV6-2 or TRBV6-3 with TRBJ2-7; D possibly corresponds to TRBD1 (6 bases). Per the germline V gene, CDR1 is MNHEY and CDR2 is SVGEGT. The CDR3 consists of 12 residues. Trimming removed 8 bases from V and 3 bases from J, with 11 bases in between. CDR3 loop: CASGQGIYEQYV. CDR3 sequence (DNA): TGTGCCAGCGGCCAGGGGATCTACGAGCAGTACGTC.

The chain has TRBV3-1 (or the pseudogene TRBV3-2) and TRBJ2-3; D gene unclear. V lost 5 bases and J lost 6, with 6 bases in between. The CDR3 totals 11 residues. Germline lookup yields CDR1 LGHDT and CDR2 YNNKEL (reference sequence). The CDR3: CASSTQDTQYF. CDR3 bases: TGTGCCAGCAGCACCCAGGATACGCAGTATTTT.

The chain has TRBV6-1 and TRBJ2-7; 8 bases are shared with TRBD1. V gave up 2 bases and J gave up 11 bases; unmatched junction bases: 5. CDR1 and CDR2 (germline): MNHNS, SASEGT. This CDR3 is built from 12 residues. This chain's CDR3 is CASSEQGASEYV. The CDR3 bases are TGTGCCAGCAGTGAACAGGGGGCATCAGAGTACGTC.

This chain joins TRBV6-6 and TRBJ2-7; 7 nucleotides match TRBD2. The trim removed 5 bases at V and 4 bases at J, leaving 11 bases unmatched. The CDR3 covers 15 residues. Germline CDR1 and CDR2: MNHNY and SVGAGI (reference sequence). The CDR3 loop reads CASSLVSGSGYEQYV. CDR3 bases: TGTGCCAGCAGTCTCGTTAGCGGGTCAGGATACGAGCAGTACGTC.

The chain joins TRBV11-1 to TRBJ1-3, with D uncertain. This CDR3 region has 15 residues. Germline-derived CDR1 and CDR2 are SGHAT and FQDESV (reference sequence). The ends were cut back, 3 bases at V and 0 bases at J, with 9 bases in the middle. CDR3 DNA: TGTGCCAGCAGCTTCGCGCCGCGCTCTGGAAACACCATATATTTT. It is translated as CASSFAPRSGNTIYF. Full variable domain (missing parts from reference TRBV11-1 and TRBJ1-3): EAEVAQSPRYKITEKSQAVAFWCDPISGHATLYWYRQILGQGPELLVQFQDESVVDDSQLPKDRFSAERLKGVDSTLKIQPAELGDSAMYLCASSFAPRSGNTIYFGEGSWLTVV.

This clone was counted a single time. The chain is built from TRBV7-2 and TRBJ2-5; 7 bases align to TRBD2. V lost 2 bases to trimming and J lost 3 bases; unmatched junction nucleotides: 3. Germline lookup yields CDR1 SGHTA and CDR2 FQGNSA. This CDR3 region has 14 residues. CDR3 sequence reads: CASSLRGVKETQYF. CDR3 bases: TGTGCCAGCAGCTTACGGGGGGTCAAAGAGACCCAGTACTTC. Complete variable domain (other parts from reference TRBV7-2 and TRBJ2-5): GAGVSQSPSNKVTEKGKDVELRCDPISGHTALYWYRQSLGQGLEFLIYFQGNSAPDKSGLPSDRFSAERTGGSVSTLTIQRTQQEDSAVYLCASSLRGVKETQYFGPGTRLLVL.

The CDR3 sequence is CASSLVPTGEDQPQHF. The CDR3 DNA sequence: TGTGCCAGCAGCTTGGTCCCGACAGGGGAGGATCAGCCCCAGCATTTT. The V gene is TRBV5-5, the J gene TRBJ1-5, with 8 bases matching TRBD1. After removal of 0 bases from V and 5 bases from J, the junction contained 7 bases not matched to a gene. The CDR3 is 16 residues long. Germline-derived CDR1 and CDR2 are SGHKS and YYEKEE (reference sequence). The full variable domain, with the rest looked up from reference TRBV5-5 and TRBJ1-5, is DAGVTQSPTHLIKTRGQQVTLRCSPISGHKSVSWYQQVLGQGPQFIFQYYEKEERGRGNFPDRFSARQFPNYSSELNVNALLLGDSALYLCASSLVPTGEDQPQHFGDGTRLSIL.

The chain recombines TRBV11-2 with TRBJ1-4; D is unclear. The CDR3 contains 11 residues. Trimming removed 3 bases from V and 7 bases from J, with 3 bases in between. Germline lookup yields CDR1 SGHAT and CDR2 FQNNGV. CDR3 loop: CASSFGEKLFF. The CDR3 DNA reads as TGTGCCAGCAGCTTCGGTGAAAAACTGTTTTTT.

The genes are TRBV6-6 and TRBJ1-5, with a tentative D call TRBD1 (6 bases). Trimming pared 7 bases from V and 2 bases from J, leaving 18 bases between. Looked up from germline, CDR1 is MNHNY and CDR2 is SVGAGI (reference sequence). CDR3 length: 16 amino acids. This CDR3 is CASIHGQLGGNQPQHF. The CDR3 nucleotides read TGTGCCAGCATCCATGGACAGCTCGGTGGCAATCAGCCCCAGCATTTT.

This clone was picked up a small number of times. The gene calls are TRBV5-1 and TRBJ2-5; 9 nucleotides agree with TRBD1. CDR1 is SGHRS and CDR2 is YFSETQ in the germline V gene. The ends lost 2 bases at V and 4 bases at J; junction bases unmatched: 3. The CDR3 totals 14 residues. DNA of the CDR3: TGCGCCAGCAGCTTAACAGGGGGCGGAGAGACCCAGTACTTC. The encoded protein is CASSLTGGGETQYF.

This rearrangement joins TRBV5-1 to TRBJ2-1; TRBD2 aligns across 8 bases. This CDR3 is 17 amino acids long. V shed 5 bases and J 8 bases; nucleotides not matched to a gene: 18. Germline assignment: CDR1 SGHRS and CDR2 YFSETQ. As DNA, the CDR3 is TGCGCCAGCAGTTTGAATGAGGGCGGGGGGCCTCAGGATGAGCAGTTCTTC. This codes for CASSLNEGGGPQDEQFF.

Only one count was recorded for this clone. The J gene is TRBJ2-7, the V gene TRBV7-2; D might be TRBD1 (5 bases). This CDR3 is built from 15 residues. Germline V gene data show CDR1 as SGHTA and CDR2 as FQGNSA. The germline V and J ends were trimmed by 3 bases and 5 bases, with 17 bases remaining between them. The CDR3 region has the DNA TGTGCCAGCAGCTTTTGGTGGGGCAGTGTGGACGAGCAGTACGTC. Translating gives CASSFWWGSVDEQYV.

This clone showed up just once. This chain joins TRBV5-6 and TRBJ1-5, with D possibly being TRBD1 (5 bases). CDR1 and CDR2 (germline): SGHDT, YYEEEE. This CDR3 comprises 14 residues. V shed 2 bases and J shed 4 bases, with 10 bases lying between them. As DNA, the CDR3 is TGTGCCAGCAGCTTATTTAGGGGTAATCAGCCCCAGCATTTT. Protein sequence: CASSLFRGNQPQHF.

The rearrangement joins TRBV9 to TRBJ2-5; 10 nucleotides align to TRBD1. The CDR3 totals 18 residues. The germline V gene has CDR1 SGDLS and CDR2 YYNGEE. Losses at the gene ends were 0 bases for V and 2 bases for J; bases not matched to a gene: 10. The CDR3 loop reads CASSVVWGQGCVQETQYF. The CDR3 DNA sequence: TGTGCCAGCAGCGTAGTATGGGGACAGGGGTGCGTACAAGAGACCCAGTACTTC.

V and J are TRBV4-1 and TRBJ2-4; 7 positions match TRBD1. The CDR3 runs to 16 residues. The germline gives CDR1 MGHRA, CDR2 YSYEKL. V lost 1 base, J lost 6 bases, and 9 bases stayed unmatched. The CDR3 here is CASSQGFGQETNIQYF. The CDR3 DNA reads TGCGCCAGCAGCCAAGGATTCGGACAGGAGACAAACATTCAGTACTTC.

The chain couples TRBV5-1 to TRBJ2-3, with 9 bases that match TRBD1. Germline CDR1 SGHRS, CDR2 YFSETQ. Trimming removed 4 bases from V and 3 bases from J; junction bases left unmatched: 3. The CDR3 totals 14 residues. The chain's CDR3 is CASSIDRGTDTQYF. As DNA, the CDR3 is TGCGCCAGCAGCATAGACAGGGGGACAGATACGCAGTATTTT.

This rearrangement joins TRBV7-8 to TRBJ1-1, with 8 bases matching TRBD1. This CDR3 comprises 14 residues. CDR1 and CDR2 (germline): SGHVS, FQNEAQ. The V gene end was trimmed by 5 bases and the J gene end by 4 bases; junction bases not matched to a gene: 6. The DNA for the CDR3 is TGTGCCAGCAGCCGTAGACAGGGGTCCACTGAAGCTTTCTTT. Translated, it gives CASSRRQGSTEAFF.

The rearrangement joins TRBV3-1 (or the pseudogene TRBV3-2) to TRBJ1-1; D call uncertain. This CDR3 is built from 15 residues. Trimming removed 3 bases at V and 0 bases at J, with 11 bases between. Germline V lookup: CDR1 LGHDT, CDR2 YNNKEL (reference sequence). Here the CDR3 reads CASSQRRQMNTEAFF. As DNA, the CDR3 is TGTGCCAGCAGCCAGAGGAGGCAGATGAACACTGAAGCTTTCTTT.

The chain joins TRBV2 to TRBJ2-6, with 10 bases fitting TRBD1. CDR1 is SNHLY and CDR2 is FYNNEI in the germline V gene. This CDR3 contains 19 residues. After removal of 7 bases from V and 13 bases from J, the junction contained 25 bases not matched to a gene. Here the CDR3 DNA reads TGTGCCAGCACCCGATTCGACAGGGGGCTCTGGGGCCAATCTTCAGTCCTGACTTTC. Protein sequence: CASTRFDRGLWGQSSVLTF.

The rearrangement links TRBV18 to TRBJ1-5, with D maybe TRBD1 (5 bases). Trimming took 4 bases from V and 0 from J, leaving 10 bases between them. CDR1 is KGHSH and CDR2 is LQKENI in the germline V gene. This CDR3 contains 15 residues. This chain's CDR3 is CASSLTANSNQPQHF. In nucleotides, the CDR3 is TGTGCCAGCTCACTGACAGCTAATAGCAATCAGCCCCAGCATTTT.

The rearrangement joins TRBV6-2 or TRBV6-3 to TRBJ1-6, with D hard to call. Germline assignment: CDR1 MNHEY and CDR2 SVGEGT. V lost 0 bases and J lost 10, with 13 bases in between. This CDR3 has 15 amino acids. For the CDR3, the DNA is TGTGCCAGCAGTTACTCCGGCAGGTCAGGATCACCCCTCCACTTT. Translated: CASSYSGRSGSPLHF.

This clone was observed once. The CDR3 reads CASSLGHRENYQPQHF. The CDR3 DNA reads TGTGCCAGCAGTTTGGGTCATCGGGAGAATTATCAGCCCCAGCATTTT. The chain recombines TRBV28 with TRBJ1-5, with D uncertain. This CDR3 is built from 16 residues. From germline, CDR1 is MDHEN and CDR2 SYDVKM. V lost 3 bases and J lost 5, with 17 bases in between.

The chain joins TRBV27 to TRBJ2-5, with D unclear. Germline CDR1 MNHEY, CDR2 SMNVEV (reference sequence). Trimming cost V 0 bases and J 4 bases, with 18 bases left between them. The CDR3 extends over 17 amino acids. The CDR3 loop reads CASSLSAGPQGRETQYF. The CDR3 DNA sequence: TGTGCCAGCAGTTTATCGGCTGGGCCCCAAGGAAGAGAGACCCAGTACTTC.

This clone was seen at least ten times. This chain links TRBV7-9 with TRBJ1-1; D is possibly TRBD1 (6 bases). CDR3 size: 13 residues. With 3 bases removed from V and 4 bases from J, the gap between germline ends came to 9 bases. The germline V gene has CDR1 SEHNR and CDR2 FQNEAQ (reference sequence). CDR3 loop: CASSFSQGTEAFF. CDR3 DNA sequence: TGTGCCAGCAGCTTTTCACAGGGCACTGAAGCTTTCTTT.